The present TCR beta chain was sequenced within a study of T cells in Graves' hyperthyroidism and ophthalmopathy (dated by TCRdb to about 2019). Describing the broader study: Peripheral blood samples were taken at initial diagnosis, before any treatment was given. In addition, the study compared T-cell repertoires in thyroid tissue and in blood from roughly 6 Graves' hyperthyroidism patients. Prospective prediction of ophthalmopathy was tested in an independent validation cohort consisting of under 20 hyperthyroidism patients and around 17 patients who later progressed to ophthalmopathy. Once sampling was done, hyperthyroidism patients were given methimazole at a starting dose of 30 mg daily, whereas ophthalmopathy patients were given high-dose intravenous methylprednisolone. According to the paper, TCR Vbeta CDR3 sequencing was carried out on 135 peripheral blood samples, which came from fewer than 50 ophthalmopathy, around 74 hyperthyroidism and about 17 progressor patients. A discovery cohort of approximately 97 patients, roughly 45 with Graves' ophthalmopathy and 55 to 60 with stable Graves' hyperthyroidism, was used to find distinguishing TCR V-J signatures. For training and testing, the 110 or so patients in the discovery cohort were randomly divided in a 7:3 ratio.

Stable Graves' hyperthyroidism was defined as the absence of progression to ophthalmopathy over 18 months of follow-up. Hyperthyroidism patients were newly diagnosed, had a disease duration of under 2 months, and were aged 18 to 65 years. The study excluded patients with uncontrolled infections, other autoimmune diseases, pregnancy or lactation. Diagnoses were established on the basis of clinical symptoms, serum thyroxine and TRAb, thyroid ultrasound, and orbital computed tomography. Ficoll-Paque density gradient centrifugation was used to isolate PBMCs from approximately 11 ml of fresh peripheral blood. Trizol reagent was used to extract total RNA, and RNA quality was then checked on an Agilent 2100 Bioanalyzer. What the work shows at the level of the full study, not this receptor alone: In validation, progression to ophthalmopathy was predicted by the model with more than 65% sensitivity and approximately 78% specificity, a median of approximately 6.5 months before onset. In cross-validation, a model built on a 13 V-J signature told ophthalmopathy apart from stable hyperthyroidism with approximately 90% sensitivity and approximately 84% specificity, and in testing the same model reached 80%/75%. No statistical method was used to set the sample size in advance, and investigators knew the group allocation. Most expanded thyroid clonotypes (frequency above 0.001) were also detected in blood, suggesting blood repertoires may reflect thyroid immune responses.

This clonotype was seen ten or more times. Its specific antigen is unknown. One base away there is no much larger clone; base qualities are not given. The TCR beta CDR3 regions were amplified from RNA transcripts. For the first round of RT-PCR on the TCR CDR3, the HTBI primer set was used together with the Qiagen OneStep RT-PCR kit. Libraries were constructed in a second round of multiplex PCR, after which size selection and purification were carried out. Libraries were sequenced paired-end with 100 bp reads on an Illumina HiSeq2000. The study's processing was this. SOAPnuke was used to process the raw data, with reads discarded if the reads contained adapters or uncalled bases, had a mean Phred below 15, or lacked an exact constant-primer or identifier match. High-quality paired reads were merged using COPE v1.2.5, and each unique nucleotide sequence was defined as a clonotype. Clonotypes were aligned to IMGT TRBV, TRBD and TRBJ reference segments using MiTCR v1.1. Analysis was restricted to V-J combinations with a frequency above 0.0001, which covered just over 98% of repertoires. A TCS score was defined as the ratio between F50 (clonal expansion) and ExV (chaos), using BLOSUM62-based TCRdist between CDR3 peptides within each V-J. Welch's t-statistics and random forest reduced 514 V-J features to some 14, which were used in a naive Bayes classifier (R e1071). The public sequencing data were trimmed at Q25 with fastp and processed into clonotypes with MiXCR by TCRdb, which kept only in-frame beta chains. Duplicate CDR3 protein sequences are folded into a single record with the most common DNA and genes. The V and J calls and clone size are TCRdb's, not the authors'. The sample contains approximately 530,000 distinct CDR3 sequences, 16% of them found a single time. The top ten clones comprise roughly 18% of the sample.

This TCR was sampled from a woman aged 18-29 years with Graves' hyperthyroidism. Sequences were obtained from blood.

In nucleotide form, the sequence is TGCGCCAGCATGAATCTCCAGGAGCAGTACTTC. Its protein reads: CASMNLQEQYF. The V and J segments used are TRBV10-2 and TRBJ2-7; no D gene can be assigned with confidence. The germline V gene supplies CDR1 WSHSY and CDR2 SAAADI. V is pared back by 7 bases and J by 7 bases, with 11 bases lying between the germline termini. The CDR3 covers 11 residues, taking in both the cysteine and the phenylalanine. Only the CDR3 DNA is retained, 33 bases long and in frame from the first base.